Described below is a single T cell receptor beta chain sequence and its context. Its antigen remains unknown. The CDR3 runs 15 residues. Per germline, CDR1 SGHTA and CDR2 FQGTGA. Trimming took 2 bases from V and 5 from J, leaving 14 bases between them. This sample stems from a study of cytomegalovirus exposure and HLA in healthy donors. The wider study: An analysis done earlier identified 90 million to 120 million unique TCR beta sequences from around 180 million T cells.

It was with 60 Vbeta and 13 Jbeta primers that the PCR ran. TCRdb's table, derived via immunoSEQ multiplex PCR, lists solely in-frame clones and lacks some. The sample has hundreds of thousands of clones, 70% to 85% seen once. Study-wide results and limits: A few CMV-associated chains were confirmed in vitro to be specific for CMV antigens.

This clonotype was obtained from a male donor in good health and CMV-seronegative. Material for sequencing was PBMCs. J is TRBJ2-3 and V is TRBV7-3; perhaps TRBD1 as D (5 bases). The CDR3, as DNA: TGTGCCAGCAGCTTATTTGGCCAGGGTATAGATACGCAGTATTTT. Encoded protein: CASSLFGQGIDTQYF. Complete variable domain (other parts from reference TRBV7-3 and TRBJ2-3): GAGVSQTPSNKVTEKGKYVELRCDPISGHTALYWYRQSLGQGPEFLIYFQGTGAADDSGLPNDRFFAVRPEGSVSTLKIQRTERGDSAVYLCASSLFGQGIDTQYFGPGTRLTVL.